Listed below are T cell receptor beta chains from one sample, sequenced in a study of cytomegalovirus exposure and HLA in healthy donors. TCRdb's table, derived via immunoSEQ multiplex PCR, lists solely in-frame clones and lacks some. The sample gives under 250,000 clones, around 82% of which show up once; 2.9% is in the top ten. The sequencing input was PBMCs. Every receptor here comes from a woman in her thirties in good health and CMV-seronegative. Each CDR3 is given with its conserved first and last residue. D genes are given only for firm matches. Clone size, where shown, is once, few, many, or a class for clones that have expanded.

CDR3: CASSDSEITTQYF
DNA: TGCGCCAGCAGTGATAGTGAAATAACTACGCAGTATTTT
J: TRBJ2-3
size: -
D: -
V: TRBV10-1

CDR3: CASSSRDRRTDTQYF
DNA: TGTGCCAGCAGCTCCCGGGACAGGCGCACAGATACGCAGTATTTT
J: TRBJ2-3
size: -
D: TRBD1
V: TRBV5-5

CDR3: CASSLWTSGTNNEQFF
DNA: TGTGCCAGCAGTCTCTGGACTAGCGGCACAAACAATGAGCAGTTCTTC
J: TRBJ2-1
size: -
D: TRBD2
V: TRBV28

CDR3: CASSLVSGDGADTQYF
DNA: TGCGCCAGCAGCTTGGTGTCGGGCGACGGGGCAGATACGCAGTATTTT
J: TRBJ2-3
size: -
D: -
V: TRBV5-1

CDR3: CASSQGGRGQFF
DNA: TGTGCCAGCAGTCAGGGGGGTAGAGGGCAGTTCTTC
J: TRBJ2-1
size: -
D: -
V: TRBV28

CDR3: CASSQDPAGLNTEAFF
DNA: TGTGCCAGCAGCCAAGATCCAGCAGGGTTGAACACTGAAGCTTTCTTT
J: TRBJ1-1
size: -
D: -
V: TRBV4-2

CDR3: CATSRDRVAGRDTQYF
DNA: TGTGCCACCAGCAGAGATCGAGTAGCGGGAAGGGATACGCAGTATTTT
J: TRBJ2-3
size: once
D: TRBD2
V: TRBV15

CDR3: CASSSRAPWNEQFF
DNA: TGTGCCAGCAGTTCCCGAGCCCCGTGGAATGAGCAGTTCTTC
J: TRBJ2-1
size: few
D: -
V: TRBV27

CDR3: CASSALAGSDTQYF
DNA: TGTGCCAGCAGCGCACTAGCGGGATCGGATACGCAGTATTTT
J: TRBJ2-3
size: -
D: TRBD2
V: TRBV9

CDR3: CASSSQGGVDEQYF
DNA: TGCGCCAGCAGCTCCCAGGGGGGAGTAGACGAGCAGTACTTC
J: TRBJ2-7
size: -
D: -
V: TRBV5-1

CDR3: CASSNGGTGELFF
DNA: TGTGCCAGCAGCAACGGGGGCACCGGGGAGCTGTTTTTT
J: TRBJ2-2
size: -
D: -
V: TRBV28

CDR3: CASTRIAAFRYNEQFF
DNA: TGTGCCAGCACCCGCATAGCGGCTTTTCGCTACAATGAGCAGTTCTTC
J: TRBJ2-1
size: -
D: -
V: TRBV28